Reported below is one T cell receptor beta chain. Its antigen is still unknown. Base qualities were left out, and no much larger clone turns up one base away. The CDR3 sequence holds 14 residues, the cysteine and phenylalanine included. Of the read, only the CDR3 DNA is kept; its 42 bases are in frame from base 1. Relative to germline, V is 3 bases shorter and J is 3 bases shorter, with 9 bases between their ends. In the germline V gene (reference sequence), CDR1 corresponds to MNHEY and CDR2 to SMNVEV. These data belong to a study of blood T cell repertoires in COVID-19 (dated by TCRdb to 2020 to 2021). At the level of the whole study: Samples covering the acute and convalescent phases of COVID-19 were provided by collaborators in the United States, Italy and Spain. The material from the prospective study consisted of cDNA or gDNA derived from T cells, B-cell-depleted T cells, or PBMCs. Deeply sampled blood TCRbeta repertoires from subjects exposed to, actively infected with, or recovered from COVID-19 were included in the dataset. The repertoires were made available in a free public database intended to serve as a resource for research on the immune response to SARS-CoV-2. Samples were obtained from the ongoing ImmuneRACE study (first 160 participants) and from about 1,300 subjects provided by 6 global collaborators. Nearly every sample came with metadata listing a de-identified subject ID, COVID-19 status, age in years and sex. Where available, HLA class I and class II types were taken from metadata supplied by the sample provider and were not determined by assay-based typing.

The immunoSEQ Assay, a bias-controlled multiplex PCR, was used to amplify TCRbeta CDR3 regions from genomic DNA. The study's processing was this. Within the assay, amplification of reference gene primers was used to estimate how many nucleated cells each sample contained. To quantify the absolute abundance of each unique TCRbeta CDR3 rearrangement, sequence reads were collapsed and filtered. For each sample, productive Simpson clonality was calculated as the square root of Simpson's diversity index across productive rearrangements. The table comes from immuneACCESS by way of TCRdb, which keeps in-frame sequences with V and J called. Part of the clones is missing from these tables; in studies checked, under half for an unresolved V gene and the rest for unknown reasons. Clone size and the V and J calls come from that table; the DNA yielded D and trimming. The sample has approximately 300,000 clones on record, over 75% of them singletons. The ten largest clones take up 3.5% to 5.5% of the sample.

In the prospective study, participants were about 18 to 95 years old, resided in fewer than 25 geographic areas of the United States, and were enrolled through a virtual design. In the prospective study, participants were assigned to cohorts based on the clinical history participants reported in a screening survey and a study questionnaire. ImmuneRACE Cohort 3 recovered participants were defined by two consecutive negative NP/OP PCR tests, healthcare professional clearance, or symptom resolution. In the prospective study, whole blood, serum and a nasopharyngeal or oropharyngeal swab were collected from each participant by mobile phlebotomists. Participants in the prospective study had the option to provide additional blood draws and questionnaires over an approximately two-month period. Blood samples from the prospective study were shipped frozen or at room temperature prior to DNA extraction.

What the research found in general, with its limitations: Clinical and demographic metadata were provided uncurated, with the amount varying by source and participant.

The rearrangement joined TRBV27 to TRBJ1-5, with the D gene uncertain. Sequenced: PBMCs or T cells enriched from blood (not recorded which). This TCR was sampled from a woman in her 30s who had recovered from COVID-19. CDR3 protein: CASSLGRVNQPQHF. At the DNA level, the sequence is TGTGCCAGCAGTTTGGGGAGGGTCAATCAGCCCCAGCATTTT.